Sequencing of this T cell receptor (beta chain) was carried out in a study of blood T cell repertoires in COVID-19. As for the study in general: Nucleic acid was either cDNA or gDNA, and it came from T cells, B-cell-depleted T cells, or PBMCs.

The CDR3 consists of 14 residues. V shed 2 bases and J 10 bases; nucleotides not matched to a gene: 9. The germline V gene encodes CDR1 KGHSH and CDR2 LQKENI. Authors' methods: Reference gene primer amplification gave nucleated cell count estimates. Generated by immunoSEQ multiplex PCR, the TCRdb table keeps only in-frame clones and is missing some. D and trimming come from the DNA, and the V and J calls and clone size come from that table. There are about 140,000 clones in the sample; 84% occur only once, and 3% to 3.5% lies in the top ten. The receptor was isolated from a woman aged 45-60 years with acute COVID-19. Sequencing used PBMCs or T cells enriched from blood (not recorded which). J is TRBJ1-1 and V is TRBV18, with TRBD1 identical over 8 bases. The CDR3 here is CASSPDRGDPGAFF. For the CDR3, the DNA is TGTGCCAGCTCACCAGACAGGGGAGACCCGGGAGCTTTCTTT.